This is a list of T cell receptor beta chains from one sample in a study of blood T cell repertoires in COVID-19. Assay used: immunoSEQ multiplex PCR; TCRdb lists only in-frame clones, some missing. Among around 370,000 clones listed, 88% were seen once. Sequenced: PBMCs or T cells enriched from blood (not recorded which). These receptors all stem from a woman aged 18-30 years who had recovered from COVID-19. CDR3s include the opening cysteine and the closing phenylalanine or tryptophan. A D gene is named only where the DNA matches it firmly. Only part of the rows carry a size: once, few, many, or a class if the clone is expanded.

17,TRBD2,few,TRBV5-6,TRBJ2-3,CASSKAFRTSGTDTQYF,TGTGCCAGCAGCAAGGCTTTCCGGACTAGCGGCACAGATACGCAGTATTTT
15,-,-,TRBV9,TRBJ1-4,CASSVGNRGGEKLFF,TGTGCCAGCAGCGTAGGTAATCGAGGAGGTGAAAAACTGTTTTTT
13,-,-,TRBV9,TRBJ2-7,CASSVNRASEQYF,TGTGCCAGCAGCGTCAACAGGGCTAGCGAGCAGTACTTC
14,-,-,TRBV5-1,TRBJ1-6,CASSLQGDNSPLHF,TGCGCCAGCAGCTTGCAAGGGGATAATTCACCCCTCCACTTT
13,TRBD2,-,TRBV30,TRBJ2-7,CACRTSGSYEQYF,TGTGCCTGCCGGACTAGCGGCTCCTACGAGCAGTACTTC
14,-,few,TRBV2,TRBJ2-7,CASIRDLSSYEQYF,TGTGCCAGCATCCGGGACTTGAGCTCCTACGAGCAGTACTTC
14,-,-,TRBV5-1,TRBJ1-1,CASQDGGMNTEAFF,TGCGCCAGCCAAGACGGGGGGATGAACACTGAAGCTTTCTTT
15,TRBD1,-,TRBV6-2/TRBV6-3,TRBJ1-3,CASSTPQGYRNTIYF,TGTGCCAGCAGTACTCCACAGGGGTATCGAAACACCATATATTTT
17,TRBD2,-,TRBV20-1,TRBJ2-1,CSASRRRGGPLLNEQFF,TGCAGTGCTAGTCGGCGGCGGGGGGGCCCTTTGTTGAATGAGCAGTTCTTC
14,TRBD1,-,TRBV5-6,TRBJ2-7,CASSSMDREGEQYF,TGTGCCAGCAGCTCTATGGACAGGGAAGGAGAGCAGTACTTC
13,-,many,TRBV19,TRBJ1-1,CASSMRENTEAFF,TGTGCCAGTAGTATGAGGGAGAACACTGAAGCTTTCTTT
13,-,-,TRBV30,TRBJ1-2,CAWSVTGMDGYTF,TGTGCCTGGAGTGTTACAGGGATGGATGGCTACACCTTC
13,-,once,TRBV5-4,TRBJ2-3,CASSWPNTDTQYF,TGTGCCAGCAGCTGGCCAAACACAGATACGCAGTATTTT
16,TRBD1,-,TRBV5-1,TRBJ2-1,CASSLDWTGTYNEQFF,TGCGCCAGCAGCTTGGACTGGACAGGGACCTACAATGAGCAGTTCTTC
16,-,-,TRBV5-1,TRBJ2-7,CASSLLPGTKVHEQYF,TGCGCCAGCAGCTTACTCCCCGGGACAAAGGTCCACGAGCAGTACTTC
15,TRBD2,-,TRBV9,TRBJ2-3,CASSPLAGGQDTQYF,TGTGCCAGCAGCCCACTAGCGGGGGGCCAGGATACGCAGTATTTT
17,TRBD1,-,TRBV6-6,TRBJ1-5,CASSRGQGGGSNQPQHF,TGTGCCAGCAGTCGCGGACAGGGGGGGGGTAGCAATCAGCCCCAGCATTTT
15,-,-,TRBV18,TRBJ1-2,CASSPKSGQNYGYTF,TGTGCCAGCTCACCGAAAAGCGGGCAGAACTATGGCTACACCTTC
18,TRBD2,-,TRBV19,TRBJ2-1,CASSIDLLAGGSYNEQFF,TGTGCCAGTAGTATAGATCTACTAGCGGGGGGCTCCTACAATGAGCAGTTCTTC
16,TRBD2,-,TRBV4-1,TRBJ2-3,CASSQAGTTSTDTQYF,TGCGCCAGCAGCCAAGCCGGGACTACTAGCACAGATACGCAGTATTTT
15,-,-,TRBV6-5,TRBJ1-6,CASSYSKGGNSPLHF,TGTGCCAGCAGTTACTCGAAAGGGGGTAATTCACCCCTCCACTTT
15,-,-,TRBV4-1,TRBJ1-1,CASSQDLTRGPEAFF,TGCGCCAGCAGCCAAGATTTAACCCGGGGTCCTGAAGCTTTCTTT
15,TRBD1,-,TRBV2,TRBJ2-2,CASSEATGLSGELFF,TGTGCCAGCAGTGAAGCGACAGGGTTATCTGGGGAGCTGTTTTTT
14,TRBD1,few,TRBV11-2,TRBJ1-2,CASSLGTGVDGYTF,TGTGCCAGCAGCTTAGGTACAGGGGTCGATGGCTACACCTTC
15,TRBD1,-,TRBV4-1,TRBJ2-2,CASSLGTANTGELFF,TGCGCCAGCAGCCTCGGGACAGCGAACACCGGGGAGCTGTTTTTT
13,-,-,TRBV18,TRBJ2-7,CASSPDTHTEQYF,TGTGCCAGCTCACCGGACACTCACACCGAGCAGTACTTC
19,-,-,TRBV14,TRBJ2-7,CASSQEIIVLGVGPAEQYF,TGTGCCAGCAGCCAAGAAATAATAGTGCTCGGAGTGGGGCCGGCCGAGCAGTACTTC
15,TRBD1,-,TRBV28,TRBJ2-5,CASSDPGQRQETQYF,TGTGCCAGCAGTGACCCGGGACAGCGACAAGAGACCCAGTACTTC